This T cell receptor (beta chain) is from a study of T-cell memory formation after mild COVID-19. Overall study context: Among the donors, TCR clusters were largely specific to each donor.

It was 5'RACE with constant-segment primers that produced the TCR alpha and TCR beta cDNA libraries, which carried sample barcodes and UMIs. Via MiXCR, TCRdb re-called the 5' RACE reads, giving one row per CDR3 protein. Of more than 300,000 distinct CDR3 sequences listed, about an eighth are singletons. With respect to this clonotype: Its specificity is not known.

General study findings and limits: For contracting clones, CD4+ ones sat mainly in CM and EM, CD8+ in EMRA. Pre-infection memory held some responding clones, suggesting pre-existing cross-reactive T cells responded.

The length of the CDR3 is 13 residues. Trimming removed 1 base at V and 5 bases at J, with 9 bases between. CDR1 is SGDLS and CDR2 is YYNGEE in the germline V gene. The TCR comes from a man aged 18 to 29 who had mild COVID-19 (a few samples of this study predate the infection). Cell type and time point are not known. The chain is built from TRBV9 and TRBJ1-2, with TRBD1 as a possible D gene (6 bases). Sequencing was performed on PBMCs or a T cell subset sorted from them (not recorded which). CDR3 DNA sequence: TGTGCCAGCAGCGTAACCACAGGGTATGGCTACACCTTC. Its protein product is CASSVTTGYGYTF.